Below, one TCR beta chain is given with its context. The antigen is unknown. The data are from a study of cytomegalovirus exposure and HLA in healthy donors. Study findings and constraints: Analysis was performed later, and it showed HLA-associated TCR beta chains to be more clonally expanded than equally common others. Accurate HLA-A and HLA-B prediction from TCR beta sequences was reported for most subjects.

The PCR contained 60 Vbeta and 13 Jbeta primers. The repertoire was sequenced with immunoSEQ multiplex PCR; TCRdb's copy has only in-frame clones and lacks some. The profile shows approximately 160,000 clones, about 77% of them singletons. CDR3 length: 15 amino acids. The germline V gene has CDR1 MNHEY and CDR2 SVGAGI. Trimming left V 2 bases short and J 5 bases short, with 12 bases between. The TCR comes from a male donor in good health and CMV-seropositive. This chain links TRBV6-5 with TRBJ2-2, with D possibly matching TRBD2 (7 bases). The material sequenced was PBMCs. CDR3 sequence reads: CASSYGGGPTGELFF. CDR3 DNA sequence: TGTGCCAGCAGTTACGGGGGGGGCCCAACCGGGGAGCTGTTTTTT.